This TCR beta chain was documented in a study of OX40 agonist ivuxolimab in advanced cancers. This CDR3 has 16 residues. CDR1 SEHNR and CDR2 FQNEAQ come from the germline V gene (reference sequence). V was shortened by 7 bases and J by 0 bases, with 17 bases between the two germline ends. TCRdb's copy holds only in-frame clones and misses some; the assay was immunoSEQ multiplex PCR. The data show approximately 66,000 clones, around 85% seen once. The chain recombines TRBV7-9 with TRBJ2-3; D unresolved. The starting material was CD4+ or CD8+ T cells sorted from blood, obtained in a trial of the OX40 agonist ivuxolimab. The sequence was obtained from an adult with an advanced solid tumor such as melanoma, head and neck, liver or kidney cancer. For the CDR3, the DNA is TGTGCCAGCACCGTTCGCGGCGCCCGGAGCACAGATACGCAGTATTTT. Translation: CASTVRGARSTDTQYF.